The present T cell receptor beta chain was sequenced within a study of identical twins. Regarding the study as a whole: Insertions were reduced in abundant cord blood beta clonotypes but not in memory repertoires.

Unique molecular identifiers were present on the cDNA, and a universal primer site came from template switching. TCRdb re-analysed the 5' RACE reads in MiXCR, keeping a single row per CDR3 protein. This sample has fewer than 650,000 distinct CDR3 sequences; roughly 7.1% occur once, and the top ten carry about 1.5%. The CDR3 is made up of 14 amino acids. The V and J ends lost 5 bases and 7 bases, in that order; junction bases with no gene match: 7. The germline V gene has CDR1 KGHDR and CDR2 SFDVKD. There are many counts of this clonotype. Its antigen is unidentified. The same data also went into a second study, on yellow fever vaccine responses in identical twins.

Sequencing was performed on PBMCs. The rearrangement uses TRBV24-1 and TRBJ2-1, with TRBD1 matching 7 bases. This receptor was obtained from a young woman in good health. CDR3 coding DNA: TGTGCCACCAGTGCCGCGACAGGGCCGAATGAGCAGTTCTTC. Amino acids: CATSAATGPNEQFF.